The clone carrying this TCR beta chain came up once. This record comes from a study of blood T cell repertoires in COVID-19. The protocol was immunoSEQ multiplex PCR, while the TCRdb copy is restricted to in-frame clones and leaves out a portion. The table records about 400,000 clones, 80% to 90% of them present only once. The CDR3 covers 15 residues. CDR1 is SQVTM, CDR2 ANQGSEA, per germline. J gave up 5 bases and V 4 bases, and 13 bases lay outside the gene matches. This TCR came from a woman aged 55-70 years with COVID-19, enrolled during active disease. The rearrangement links TRBV29-1 to TRBJ1-2, with 7 bases identical to TRBD1. The sequenced material came from peripheral blood. The CDR3 coding sequence is TGCAGCGTTGTTACAGGGGACCATTCCGTTTATGGCTACACCTTC. Translation: CSVVTGDHSVYGYTF.